A single sample is the source of the 28 T cell receptor beta chains below, sequenced in a study of identical twins. TCRdb re-derived calls from the 5' RACE reads in MiXCR, one entry per CDR3 protein. The top ten clones hold roughly 0.43% of a sample with approximately 500,000 distinct CDR3 sequences, roughly 15% of them seen once. The same sample was also studied in work on yellow fever vaccine responses in identical twins.

Sequenced: CD4+ T cells sorted from blood. These receptors were obtained from a woman between 18 and 30 years old in good health.

The chain links TRBV12-5 to TRBJ2-1; D possibly corresponds to TRBD2 (6 bases). Germline-derived CDR1 and CDR2 are LGHNT and FRNRAP. Trimming left V 7 bases short and J 0 bases short, with 31 bases between. CDR3 size: 21 residues. As DNA, the CDR3 is TGTGCTAGTGCCCAGGGCGGGAAATTTGAGGAGGAAGGCAGCTCCTACAATGAGCAGTTCTTC. It codes for CASAQGGKFEEEGSSYNEQFF.

This clonotype was seen more than once but under ten times. CDR3 sequence reads: CASSPRGHNYGYTF. The CDR3 DNA reads as TGTGCCAGCAGCCCCAGGGGCCACAACTATGGCTACACCTTC. This chain uses TRBV12-3 or TRBV12-4 with TRBJ1-2, with D perhaps TRBD1 (6 bases). The V end lost 6 bases, the J end lost 2 bases, and 13 bases lay between the germline ends. There are 14 residues in the CDR3.

This clonotype occurred a few times. The chain combines TRBV29-1 with TRBJ2-7; 8 nucleotides align to TRBD1. Losses at the gene ends were 6 bases for V and 0 bases for J; bases not matched to a gene: 4. In germline, CDR1 is SQVTM, CDR2 ANQGSEA. The CDR3 loop spans 13 amino acids. The CDR3: CSVGQGGSYEQYF. As DNA, the CDR3 is TGCAGCGTCGGACAGGGAGGCTCCTACGAGCAGTACTTC.

The sample holds a few counts of this clonotype. This chain connects TRBV15 to TRBJ2-7; D possibly uses TRBD1 or TRBD2 (5 bases each). The germline V and J ends were trimmed by 0 bases and 3 bases, with 9 bases remaining between them. The CDR3 is 14 amino acids. Germline CDR1 LNHNV, CDR2 YYDKDF (reference sequence). The CDR3 DNA is TGTGCCACCAGCAGAGATGGGGGTGGCTACGAGCAGTACTTC. This gives the protein CATSRDGGGYEQYF.

This chain links TRBV10-3 with TRBJ1-3, with D unresolved. V was cut by 7 bases and J by 0 bases, with 13 bases left in between. The germline CDR1 and CDR2 sequences are ENHRY and SYGVKD. The CDR3 is made up of 15 amino acids. The CDR3 here is CAITASEFSGNTIYF. DNA of the CDR3: TGTGCCATCACTGCCAGTGAATTCTCTGGAAACACCATATATTTT.

This clonotype was counted only a few times. This rearrangement joins TRBV14 to TRBJ2-1; D gene uncertain. The germline V gene has CDR1 SGHDN and CDR2 FVKESK. The V gene lost 2 bases and the J gene lost 5 bases, with 4 bases spanning the gap. The CDR3 length is 12 residues. This CDR3 reads CASSQLNNEQFF. DNA for the CDR3: TGTGCCAGCAGCCAACTTAACAATGAGCAGTTCTTC.

The rearrangement uses TRBV12-3 or TRBV12-4 and TRBJ2-1, with TRBD2 as a possible D gene (6 bases). Trimming pared 5 bases from V and 7 bases from J, leaving 21 bases between. There are 16 residues in the CDR3. CDR3 in DNA: TGTGCCAGCAGTCCCGTTGGTAGCGGTTTTACGAATGAGCAGTTCTTC. It yields the protein CASSPVGSGFTNEQFF.

In its sample, this clonotype was seen many times. The gene calls are TRBV5-1 and TRBJ2-2; no clear D gene. Trimming took off 0 bases at V and 5 bases at J, with 8 bases between the two ends. The CDR3 has 14 residues. The germline gives CDR1 SGHRS, CDR2 YFSETQ. In DNA, the CDR3 is TGCGCCAGCAGCTTGGTAGAGAAGACCGGGGAGCTGTTTTTT. Amino acid sequence: CASSLVEKTGELFF. Combining the CDR3 with reference TRBV5-1 and TRBJ2-2 gives the whole variable domain KAGVTQTPRYLIKTRGQQVTLSCSPISGHRSVSWYQQTPGQGLQFLFEYFSETQRNKGNFPGRFSGRQFSNSRSEMNVSTLELGDSALYLCASSLVEKTGELFFGEGSRLTVL.

This clonotype has a count of ten or more. This sequence joins TRBV10-1 and TRBJ1-2; D unresolved. Germline V gives CDR1 WNHNN, CDR2 SYGVQD (reference sequence). The CDR3 is made up of 12 amino acids. V was trimmed by 3 bases and J by 4 bases, leaving 6 bases between them. The CDR3 here is CASSDPRYGYTF. The CDR3, as DNA: TGCGCCAGCAGTGACCCTCGCTATGGCTACACCTTC.

The CDR3 region has the DNA TGTGCCAGCAGCCAAGAATCTACAGGGAAATTGGAGACCCAGTACTTC. Its translation is CASSQESTGKLETQYF. The chain couples TRBV3-1 to TRBJ2-5; D possibly corresponds to TRBD1 (6 bases). Germline V gene sequence: CDR1 LGHDT, CDR2 YNNKEL (reference sequence). The CDR3 sequence is 16 residues long. Trimming took off 0 bases at V and 5 bases at J, with 16 bases between the two ends.

Only a few counts were recorded for this clonotype. The genes are TRBV5-6 and TRBJ2-1; D unclear. CDR3 length: 14 amino acids. V shed 2 bases and J shed 5 bases, with 11 bases lying between them. CDR1 SGHDT and CDR2 YYEEEE come from the germline V gene. This chain's CDR3 is CASSLGALNNEQFF. CDR3 nucleotides: TGTGCCAGCAGCTTAGGAGCCCTCAACAATGAGCAGTTCTTC. The variable domain in full, completed from reference TRBV5-6 and TRBJ2-1, reads DAGVTQSPTHLIKTRGQQVTLRCSPKSGHDTVSWYQQALGQGPQFIFQYYEEEERQRGNFPDRFSGHQFPNYSSELNVNALLLGDSALYLCASSLGALNNEQFFGPGTRLTVL.

As DNA, the CDR3 is TGTGCCAGCACAGGGGGCTGGGAAGAGACCCAGTACTTC. It is translated as CASTGGWEETQYF. V and J are TRBV28 and TRBJ2-5; 8 nucleotides line up with TRBD1. This CDR3 contains 13 residues. V gave up 7 bases and J gave up 3 bases; unmatched junction bases: 4. Germline assignment: CDR1 MDHEN and CDR2 SYDVKM. The variable domain in full, with the rest retrieved from reference TRBV28 and TRBJ2-5, is DVKVTQSSRYLVKRTGEKVFLECVQDMDHENMFWYRQDPGLGLRLIYFSYDVKMKEKGDIPEGYSVSREKKERFSLILESASTNQTSMYLCASTGGWEETQYFGPGTRLLVL.

CDR3 in DNA: TGTGCCAGCAGCTCCCCCAGCGGGTCTATCCAGGGGGGGGAGCTGTTTTTT. Translating gives CASSSPSGSIQGGELFF. The rearrangement uses TRBV11-2 and TRBJ2-2; tentatively, D is TRBD1 or TRBD2 (6 bases each). The CDR3 runs to 17 residues. Trimming cost V 4 bases and J 8 bases, with 23 bases left between them. Looked up from germline, CDR1 is SGHAT and CDR2 is FQNNGV.

The chain links TRBV6-1 to TRBJ2-7; perhaps TRBD1 as D (7 bases). The CDR3 totals 14 residues. The V and J ends lost 4 bases and 7 bases respectively, with 17 bases between them. Germline CDR1 is MNHNS and CDR2 is SASEGT. The CDR3 nucleotides read TGTGCCAGCAGTGGAGGAGGGACAGTGGAAGAGCAGTACTTC. Translating it yields CASSGGGTVEEQYF.

This clonotype was seen a handful of times. The V call is TRBV9, the J call TRBJ2-7; 7 bases fit TRBD2. CDR3 length equals 16 residues. The V gene end was trimmed by 2 bases and the J gene end by 3 bases; junction bases not matched to a gene: 11. The V gene's germline CDR1 is SGDLS and CDR2 YYNGEE. CDR3 coding DNA: TGTGCCAGCAGCGTGGGCAAACTAGCGTTGGACTACGAGCAGTACTTC. It encodes CASSVGKLALDYEQYF.

This clonotype turned up a few times. The chain has TRBV4-1 and TRBJ2-3, with D perhaps assigned TRBD1 or TRBD2 (5 bases each). The germline CDR1 and CDR2 sequences are MGHRA and YSYEKL. The CDR3 consists of 15 residues. V lost 2 bases and J lost 5, with 14 bases in between. The CDR3 region has the DNA TGCGCCAGCAGCCAACCCCGGGACCGCCAAGATACGCAGTATTTT. This codes for CASSQPRDRQDTQYF.

The chain is built from TRBV11-2 and TRBJ1-6, with D tentatively TRBD1 (5 bases). The CDR3 length is 16 residues. With 0 bases removed from V and 7 bases from J, the gap between germline ends came to 13 bases. Per germline, CDR1 SGHAT and CDR2 FQNNGV. CDR3 amino acids: CASSLDLPGSNSPLHF. The CDR3 region has the DNA TGTGCCAGCAGCTTAGATTTGCCAGGGTCGAATTCACCCCTCCACTTT.

V is TRBV10-3 and J is TRBJ2-1; TRBD1 might be the D (5 bases). CDR3 size: 13 residues. V lost 3 bases and J lost 9, with 12 bases in between. Germline lookup yields CDR1 ENHRY and CDR2 SYGVKD. In DNA form, the CDR3 reads TGTGCCATCAGTGATTATACAGGTCGTGAGCAGTTCTTC. It encodes CAISDYTGREQFF.

The chain carries TRBV20-1 and TRBJ2-3, with 8 bases that match TRBD2. Per germline, CDR1 DFQATT and CDR2 SNEGSKA (reference sequence). The CDR3 spans 15 residues. The trim removed 3 bases at V and 4 bases at J, leaving 9 bases unmatched. CDR3 loop: CSASRREAVPDTQYF. CDR3 coding DNA: TGCAGTGCTAGTCGGCGGGAGGCAGTGCCAGATACGCAGTATTTT.

This clonotype was seen more than once but under ten times. The chain carries TRBV28 and TRBJ2-7, with D tentatively TRBD1 (5 bases). Trimming left V 3 bases short and J 3 bases short, with 12 bases between. This CDR3 has 14 amino acids. Germline loops: CDR1 MDHEN, CDR2 SYDVKM. For the CDR3, the DNA is TGTGCCAGCAGTTTGATCCCCAGGGACTACGAGCAGTACTTC. Encoded protein: CASSLIPRDYEQYF.

The chain recombines TRBV2 with TRBJ1-2; weak D call: TRBD1 (5 bases). The CDR3 has 14 amino acids. Trimming left V 4 bases short and J 2 bases short, with 11 bases between. CDR1 and CDR2 (germline): SNHLY, FYNNEI. The CDR3 is CASSAPGLNYGYTF. CDR3 nucleotide sequence: TGTGCCAGCAGTGCCCCAGGGCTCAACTATGGCTACACCTTC.

In this sample, this clonotype turned up a few times. The chain is built from TRBV6-1 and TRBJ2-2; possibly TRBD1 or TRBD2 for D (5 bases each). CDR3 length: 14 amino acids. V lost 6 bases and J lost 2, with 10 bases in between. The germline V gene has CDR1 MNHNS and CDR2 SASEGT. CDR3 region: CASRPGPNTGELFF. The CDR3 nucleotides are TGTGCCAGCAGACCGGGACCCAACACCGGGGAGCTGTTTTTT.

This clonotype has a handful of counts. The chain has TRBV10-3 and TRBJ2-2, with 8 nucleotides matching TRBD1. Trimming took 8 bases from V and 3 from J; bases not matched to a gene: 5. Germline CDR1 is ENHRY and CDR2 is SYGVKD. There are 14 residues in the CDR3. The CDR3 region has the DNA TGTGCCATCTTAGACAGGGGAGACACCGGGGAGCTGTTTTTT. Amino acids: CAILDRGDTGELFF.

This rearrangement joins TRBV14 to TRBJ2-2, with 12 bases aligning to TRBD2. Trimming took 6 bases from V and 1 from J; bases not matched to a gene: 3. Germline V lookup: CDR1 SGHDN, CDR2 FVKESK. The CDR3 spans 16 residues. This CDR3 is CASRPGLAGNTGELFF. Here the CDR3 DNA reads TGTGCCAGCAGACCGGGACTAGCGGGGAACACCGGGGAGCTGTTTTTT.

V gene TRBV7-9 combines with J gene TRBJ2-3; weak D call: TRBD1 (6 bases). Germline CDR1 is SEHNR and CDR2 is FQNEAQ (reference sequence). There are 17 residues in the CDR3. V shed 0 bases and J shed 2 bases, with 15 bases lying between them. The CDR3 here is CASSLAVTGPITDTQYF. Here the CDR3 DNA reads TGTGCCAGCAGCTTAGCTGTGACAGGCCCAATCACAGATACGCAGTATTTT.

This clonotype was observed a handful of times. The chain carries TRBV20-1 and TRBJ2-7; 11 bases align to TRBD2. The CDR3 consists of 14 residues. Germline values: CDR1 DFQATT, CDR2 SNEGSKA (reference sequence). The ends lost 4 bases at V and 2 bases at J; junction bases unmatched: 4. This chain's CDR3 is CSAIAGGATYEQYF. The CDR3 nucleotides read TGCAGTGCTATAGCGGGGGGGGCGACCTACGAGCAGTACTTC.

A few counts support this clonotype. The CDR3 loop reads CATSDPSAGGTDTQYF. In DNA, the CDR3 is TGTGCCACCAGTGATCCCTCTGCGGGAGGAACAGATACGCAGTATTTT. This chain joins TRBV24-1 and TRBJ2-3; the match to TRBD2 covers 8 bases. Germline V gene data show CDR1 as KGHDR and CDR2 as SFDVKD. The V gene end was trimmed by 3 bases and the J gene end by 3 bases; junction bases not matched to a gene: 7. The CDR3 totals 16 residues.

This clonotype has a handful of counts. This chain links TRBV5-1 with TRBJ2-7, with no clear D. The ends were cut back, 5 bases at V and 1 base at J, with 7 bases in the middle. The CDR3 loop spans 12 amino acids. Germline CDR1 and CDR2: SGHRS and YFSETQ. The CDR3 loop is CASRQDSYEQYF. As DNA, the CDR3 is TGCGCCAGCAGGCAGGATTCCTACGAGCAGTACTTC. Complete variable domain (other parts from reference TRBV5-1 and TRBJ2-7): KAGVTQTPRYLIKTRGQQVTLSCSPISGHRSVSWYQQTPGQGLQFLFEYFSETQRNKGNFPGRFSGRQFSNSRSEMNVSTLELGDSALYLCASRQDSYEQYFGPGTRLTVT.